This TCR beta chain was sequenced for a study of blood T cell repertoires in COVID-19. Study at large: Samples came from the United States, Italy and Spain, spanning acute and convalescent COVID-19. PBMCs, B-cell-depleted T cells, or T cells were the source of the cDNA or gDNA that made up the material.

Germline CDR1 is MNHEY and CDR2 is SVGAGI. The J segment lost 3 bases and the V segment lost 10 bases, leaving 4 bases of the junction unmatched. The CDR3 loop spans 12 amino acids. Sequenced by immunoSEQ multiplex PCR; TCRdb stores in-frame clones only, minus some. The table has over 150,000 clones, roughly 88% seen once. Followed over time, Seattle patients had been enrolled while infection was active. Sequencing input: peripheral blood. This chain connects TRBV6-5 to TRBJ2-7, with 9 nucleotides matching TRBD1. The sequence came from a woman between 40 and 55 years old with COVID-19, enrolled during active disease. The CDR3 reads CATGQGYYEQYF. The CDR3 nucleotides are TGTGCCACGGGACAGGGCTACTACGAGCAGTACTTC.